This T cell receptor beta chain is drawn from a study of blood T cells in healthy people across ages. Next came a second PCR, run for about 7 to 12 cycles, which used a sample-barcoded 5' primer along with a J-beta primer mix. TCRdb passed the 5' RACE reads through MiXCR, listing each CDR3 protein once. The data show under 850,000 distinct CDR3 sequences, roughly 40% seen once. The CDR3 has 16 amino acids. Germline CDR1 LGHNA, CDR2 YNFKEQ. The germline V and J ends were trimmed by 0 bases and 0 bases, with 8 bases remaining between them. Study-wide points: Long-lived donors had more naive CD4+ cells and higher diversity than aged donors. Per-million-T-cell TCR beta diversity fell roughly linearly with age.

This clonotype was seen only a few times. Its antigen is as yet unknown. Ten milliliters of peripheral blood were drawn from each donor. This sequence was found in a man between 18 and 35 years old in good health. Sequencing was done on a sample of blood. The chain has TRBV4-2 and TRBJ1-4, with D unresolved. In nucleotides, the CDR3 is TGTGCCAGCAGCCAAGAGGGCAGCTCAACTAATGAAAAACTGTTTTTT. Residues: CASSQEGSSTNEKLFF.